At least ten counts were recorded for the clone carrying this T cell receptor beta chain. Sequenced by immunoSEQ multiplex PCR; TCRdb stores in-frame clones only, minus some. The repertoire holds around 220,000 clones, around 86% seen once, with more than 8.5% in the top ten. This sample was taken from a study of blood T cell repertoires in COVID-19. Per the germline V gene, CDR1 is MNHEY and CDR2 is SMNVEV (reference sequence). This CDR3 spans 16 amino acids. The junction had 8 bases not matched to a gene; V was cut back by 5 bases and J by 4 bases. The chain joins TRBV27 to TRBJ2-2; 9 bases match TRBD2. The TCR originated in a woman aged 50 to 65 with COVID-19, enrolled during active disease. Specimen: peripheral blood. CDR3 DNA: TGTGCCAGCAGTCTGTTACTAGCGGGCCTCACCGGGGAGCTGTTTTTT. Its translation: CASSLLLAGLTGELFF.